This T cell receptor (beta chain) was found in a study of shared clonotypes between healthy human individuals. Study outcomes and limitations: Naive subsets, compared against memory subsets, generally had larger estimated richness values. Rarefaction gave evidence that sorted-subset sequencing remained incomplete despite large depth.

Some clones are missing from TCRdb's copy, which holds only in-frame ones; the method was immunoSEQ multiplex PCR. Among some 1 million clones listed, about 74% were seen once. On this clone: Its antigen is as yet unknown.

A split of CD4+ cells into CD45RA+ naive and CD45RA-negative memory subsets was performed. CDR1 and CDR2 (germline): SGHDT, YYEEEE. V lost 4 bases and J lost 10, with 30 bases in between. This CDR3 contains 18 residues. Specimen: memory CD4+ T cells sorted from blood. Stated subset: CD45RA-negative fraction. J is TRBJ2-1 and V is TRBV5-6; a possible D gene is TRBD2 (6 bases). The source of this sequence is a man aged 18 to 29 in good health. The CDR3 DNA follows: TGTGCCAGCAGCCACCAATCCGCCCGCGGCGGGGCAGGAGACGAGCAGTTCTTC. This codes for CASSHQSARGGAGDEQFF.